This T cell receptor (beta chain) was obtained from a study of radiation and T cells in renal cell carcinoma. Broader study findings: Pretreatment tumor biopsies were lacking, so baseline clonotypes are unknown.

Germline-derived CDR1 and CDR2 are MGHRA and YSYEKL. Germline trimming cut 5 bases from V and 7 bases from J; bases unmatched to any gene: 3. The CDR3 is 14 residues long. The table came from immunoSEQ multiplex PCR; TCRdb's copy has only in-frame clones and leaves some out. The sample has around 140,000 clones, roughly 85% seen once. Time point specified: baseline pretreatment blood. The treatment: 15 Gy SBRT to primary tumor, nephrectomy 4 weeks later. Serial blood draws occurred at baseline and 2 and 4 weeks post-SBRT. On this clone itself: No antigen is known for it.

The chain links TRBV4-1 to TRBJ1-6; the match to TRBD1 covers 9 bases. This receptor was identified in a woman aged 45-59 years with renal cell carcinoma. Sequenced material: blood, taken from a patient whose treatment included radiotherapy and nephrectomy. The CDR3 loop is CASSTTGGNSPLHF. The CDR3 DNA is TGCGCCAGCAGCACGACAGGGGGGAATTCACCCCTCCACTTT.